This T cell receptor (beta chain) came from a study of response to subunit inactivated influenza vaccine. This CDR3 is built from 16 residues. CDR1 and CDR2 (germline): DFQATT, SNEGSKA (reference sequence). V shed 1 base and J 6 bases; nucleotides not matched to a gene: 12. With respect to this clonotype: Its antigen is still unknown.

TCRdb reprocessed the RT-PCR reads with MiXCR, giving one entry per CDR3 protein. Here the sample spans some 850,000 distinct CDR3 sequences, less than 20% being singletons. Study observations and caveats: The authors offered the suggestion that each seasonal influenza vaccination recruits few new T cells.

This chain joins TRBV20-1 and TRBJ2-3, with 8 positions matching TRBD2. The sample was PBMCs from blood, taken around 5 days after vaccination. The sequence derives from a man aged 45-65 years who received an inactivated influenza vaccine. CDR3 DNA: TGCAGTGCTAGAGGCCCGTTGGCGGGGGGTTGGGATACGCAGTATTTT. This encodes CSARGPLAGGWDTQYF.